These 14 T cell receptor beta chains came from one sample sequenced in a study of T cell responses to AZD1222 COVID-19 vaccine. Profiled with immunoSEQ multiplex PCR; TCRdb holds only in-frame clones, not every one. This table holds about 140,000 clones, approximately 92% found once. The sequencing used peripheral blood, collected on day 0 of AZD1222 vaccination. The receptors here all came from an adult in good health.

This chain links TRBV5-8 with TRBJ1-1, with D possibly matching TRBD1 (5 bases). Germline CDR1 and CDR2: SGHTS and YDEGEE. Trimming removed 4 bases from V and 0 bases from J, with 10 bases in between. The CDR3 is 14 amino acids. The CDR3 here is CASSHLGVNTEAFF. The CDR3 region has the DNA TGTGCCAGCAGCCATCTAGGGGTGAACACTGAAGCTTTCTTT.

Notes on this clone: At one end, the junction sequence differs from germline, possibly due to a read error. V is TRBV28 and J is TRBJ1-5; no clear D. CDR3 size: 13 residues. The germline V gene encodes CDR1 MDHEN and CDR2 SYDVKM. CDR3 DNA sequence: TGTGCCAGCAGTTCCCCCCCCAGGACCTCCTGGTATTTT. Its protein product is CASSSPPRTSWYF.

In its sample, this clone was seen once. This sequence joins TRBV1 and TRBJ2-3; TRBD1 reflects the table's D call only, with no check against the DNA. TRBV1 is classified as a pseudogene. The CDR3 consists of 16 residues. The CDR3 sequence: CTSSRIMAGSPDTQYF. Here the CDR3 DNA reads TGCACCAGCAGCCGTATAATGGCAGGTAGTCCGGATACGCAGTATTTT.

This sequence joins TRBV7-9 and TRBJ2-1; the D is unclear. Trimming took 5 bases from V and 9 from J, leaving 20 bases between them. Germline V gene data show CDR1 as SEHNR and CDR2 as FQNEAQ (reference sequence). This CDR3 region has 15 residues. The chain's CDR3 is CASSPTKITDGEQFF. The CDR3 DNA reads TGTGCCAGCAGCCCTACGAAGATAACGGATGGTGAGCAGTTCTTC.

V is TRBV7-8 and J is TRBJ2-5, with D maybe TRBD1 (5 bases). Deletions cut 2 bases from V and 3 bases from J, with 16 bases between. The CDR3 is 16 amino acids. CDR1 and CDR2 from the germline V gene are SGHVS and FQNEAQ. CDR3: CASSLRVAQGKETQYF. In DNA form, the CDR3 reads TGTGCCAGCAGCTTACGGGTTGCTCAGGGTAAAGAGACCCAGTACTTC.

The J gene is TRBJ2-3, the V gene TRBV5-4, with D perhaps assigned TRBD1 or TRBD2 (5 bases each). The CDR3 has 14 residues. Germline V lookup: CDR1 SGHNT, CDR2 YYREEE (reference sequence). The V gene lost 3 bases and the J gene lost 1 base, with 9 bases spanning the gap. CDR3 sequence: CASSSWDGTDTQYF. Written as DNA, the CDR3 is TGTGCCAGCAGCTCTTGGGACGGCACAGATACGCAGTATTTT.

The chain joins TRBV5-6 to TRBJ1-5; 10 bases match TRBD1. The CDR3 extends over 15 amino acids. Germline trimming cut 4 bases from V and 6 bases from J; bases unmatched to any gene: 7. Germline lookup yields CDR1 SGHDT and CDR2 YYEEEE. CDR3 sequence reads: CASSRVGDRGQPQHF. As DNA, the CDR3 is TGTGCCAGCAGCCGGGTGGGGGACAGGGGTCAGCCCCAGCATTTT.

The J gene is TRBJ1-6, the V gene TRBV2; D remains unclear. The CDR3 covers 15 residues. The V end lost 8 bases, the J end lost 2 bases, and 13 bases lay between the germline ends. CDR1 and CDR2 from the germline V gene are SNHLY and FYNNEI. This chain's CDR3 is CASGITDPYNSPLHF. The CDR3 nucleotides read TGTGCCAGCGGTATTACGGATCCCTATAATTCACCCCTCCACTTT.

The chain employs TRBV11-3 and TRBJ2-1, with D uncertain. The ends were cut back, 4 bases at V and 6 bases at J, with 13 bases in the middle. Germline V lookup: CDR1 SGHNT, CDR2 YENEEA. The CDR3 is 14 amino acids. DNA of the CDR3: TGTGCCAGCAGCTCGTCCCTTACCGGCAATGAGCAGTTCTTC. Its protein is CASSSSLTGNEQFF.

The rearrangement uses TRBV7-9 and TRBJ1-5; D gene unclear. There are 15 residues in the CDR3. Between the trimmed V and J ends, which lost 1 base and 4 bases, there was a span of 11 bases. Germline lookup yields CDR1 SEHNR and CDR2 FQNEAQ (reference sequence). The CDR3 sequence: CASSLDARLNQPQHF. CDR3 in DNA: TGTGCCAGCAGCTTAGATGCCAGGTTGAATCAGCCCCAGCATTTT.

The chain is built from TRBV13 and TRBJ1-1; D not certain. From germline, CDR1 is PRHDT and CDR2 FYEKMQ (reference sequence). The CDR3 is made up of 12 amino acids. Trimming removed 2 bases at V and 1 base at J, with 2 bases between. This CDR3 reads CASSLRNTEAFF. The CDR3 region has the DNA TGTGCCAGCAGCTTAAGGAACACTGAAGCTTTCTTT.

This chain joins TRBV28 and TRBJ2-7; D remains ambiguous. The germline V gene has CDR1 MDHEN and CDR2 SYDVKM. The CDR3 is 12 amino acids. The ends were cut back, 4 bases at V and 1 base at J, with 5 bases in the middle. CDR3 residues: CASSYGSYEQYF. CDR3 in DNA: TGTGCCAGCAGTTACGGTTCCTACGAGCAGTACTTC.

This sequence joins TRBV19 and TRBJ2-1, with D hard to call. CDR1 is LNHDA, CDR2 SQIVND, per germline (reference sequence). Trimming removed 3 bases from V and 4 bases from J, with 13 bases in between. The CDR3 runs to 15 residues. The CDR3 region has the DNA TGTGCCAGTAGTATGGGAAGGCCTCCTTACAATGAGCAGTTCTTC. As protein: CASSMGRPPYNEQFF.

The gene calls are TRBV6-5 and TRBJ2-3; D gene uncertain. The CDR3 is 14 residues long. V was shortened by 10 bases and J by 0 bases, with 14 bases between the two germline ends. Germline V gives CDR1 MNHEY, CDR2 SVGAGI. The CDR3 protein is CATRTWSSTDTQYF. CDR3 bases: TGTGCCACCCGTACTTGGAGTAGCACAGATACGCAGTATTTT.